This paragraph reports one TCR beta chain. Its antigen is unidentified. After removal of 3 bases from V and 7 bases from J, the junction contained 4 bases not matched to a gene. Looked up from germline, CDR1 is SGHTA and CDR2 is FQGTGA. The CDR3 runs to 13 residues. Here immunoSEQ multiplex PCR was the method, and the copy in TCRdb shows in-frame clones only, minus some. The top ten hold 8% of the sample, which has about 75,000 clones, around 83% seen once. Patients who had autoimmune disease history or got systemic immunosuppression were left out. The data were taken from a study of OX40 agonist ivuxolimab in advanced cancers. Study-level findings and limits: Low normalized clonal expansion also occurred in some nonresponding patients.

The input for sequencing was CD4+ or CD8+ T cells sorted from blood, taken in a trial of the OX40 agonist ivuxolimab. The chain recombines TRBV7-3 with TRBJ1-2; 8 bases fit TRBD1. This receptor was identified in an adult with an advanced solid tumor such as melanoma, head and neck, liver or kidney cancer. Here the CDR3 reads CASSFTGGSGYTF. CDR3 bases: TGTGCCAGCAGCTTTACAGGGGGAAGTGGCTACACCTTC.